Shown below are 3 T cell receptor beta chains from a single sample sequenced in a study of T cells after yellow fever vaccination. TCRdb recomputed calls from the 5' RACE reads with MiXCR, one row per CDR3 protein. Here the sample spans fewer than 450,000 distinct CDR3 sequences, around a tenth being singletons. The sequencing here drew on PBMCs, taken on the day of the first yellow fever vaccination. Receptors were obtained from a man aged 18 to 29 who received the YFV17D yellow fever vaccine.

This clonotype appeared a few times. CDR3 amino acids: CASSRAGRGSNSPLHF. The CDR3 DNA reads TGTGCCAGCAGCAGAGCGGGCAGGGGTAGTAATTCACCCCTCCACTTT. V gene TRBV7-6 combines with J gene TRBJ1-6; tentatively, D is TRBD1 (6 bases). The V end was cut by 5 bases, the J end by 6 bases, with 17 bases between. Looked up from germline, CDR1 is SGHVS and CDR2 is FNYEAQ. The CDR3 contains 16 residues.

This clonotype was seen only a few times. The genes are TRBV6-1 and TRBJ1-4; 10 nucleotides agree with TRBD1. The CDR3 runs 15 residues. From germline, CDR1 is MNHNS and CDR2 SASEGT. V gave up 7 bases and J gave up 9 bases; unmatched junction bases: 11. In DNA form, the CDR3 reads TGTGCCAGCACCCGTAGGGGGACAGGGGTGCAAAAACTGTTTTTT. Translated, it gives CASTRRGTGVQKLFF.

This clonotype was seen only a few times. In DNA form, the CDR3 reads TGTGCCAGCAGCTTGGGGACATACGAGCAGTACGTC. This gives the protein CASSLGTYEQYV. J is TRBJ2-7 and V is TRBV5-6, with D tentatively TRBD1 (5 bases). Germline CDR1 reads SGHDT; CDR2 reads YYEEEE. Trimming left V 0 bases short and J 4 bases short, with 5 bases between. This CDR3 region has 12 residues.